This T cell receptor (beta chain) was profiled in a study of cytomegalovirus exposure and HLA in healthy donors. The wider study: Earlier results showed 90 million to 130 million unique TCR beta sequences derived from 150 million to 200 million T cells.

The PCR used 60 Vbeta and 13 Jbeta primers. Sequencing was performed with immunoSEQ multiplex PCR; in TCRdb, only in-frame clones are kept and a portion is missing. Of about 67,000 clones in the sample, roughly 65% are singletons; the top ten hold about 1.9%. General study results and limits: Of the V segments, some could not be distinguished, including TRBV6-2 and TRBV6-3, and were excluded. Rates of TCR association differed by HLA locus in a later analysis, with DRB1 highest and HLA-C lowest. The majority of CMV-associated TCR beta chains were reported as apparently HLA-restricted in a later analysis.

Between the trimmed V and J ends, which lost 10 bases and 7 bases, there was a span of 17 bases. Germline lookup yields CDR1 SGHRS and CDR2 YFSETQ. This CDR3 region has 12 residues. With regard to this clone: Its antigen is unidentified.

The sequencing sample was made of PBMCs. This receptor was identified in a woman aged 25 to 39 in good health and CMV-seronegative. The chain employs TRBV5-1 and TRBJ1-2; a possible D gene is TRBD1 (5 bases). Here the CDR3 reads CAFTPGHRGYTF. CDR3 DNA: TGCGCCTTTACCCCAGGGCACCGTGGCTACACCTTC. Based on the CDR3 plus reference TRBV5-1 and TRBJ1-2, the full variable domain is KAGVTQTPRYLIKTRGQQVTLSCSPISGHRSVSWYQQTPGQGLQFLFEYFSETQRNKGNFPGRFSGRQFSNSRSEMNVSTLELGDSALYLCAFTPGHRGYTFGSGTRLTVV.